Detailed here is one TCR beta chain. This entry comes from a study of neoadjuvant anti-PD-1 for oral cavity cancer. Trimming removed 1 base from V and 6 bases from J, with 9 bases in between. CDR3 length: 14 amino acids. The germline V gene encodes CDR1 LNHDA and CDR2 SQIVND (reference sequence). Time point denoted: after neoadjuvant nivolumab, at surgical resection. Analysis of PBMCs was direct, with no culture step. The protocol was immunoSEQ multiplex PCR, while the TCRdb copy is restricted to in-frame clones and leaves out a portion. The sample shows more than 9,000 clones, approximately 61% of them seen only once.

The sequence derives from a person aged 40 to 85 with oral cavity squamous cell carcinoma. The V call is TRBV19, the J call TRBJ2-2; D not resolved. Material: PBMCs, obtained after nivolumab (anti-PD-1) treatment. The CDR3, as DNA: TGTGCCAGTAGTATAGTAGAGCGAGCCGGGGAGCTGTTTTTT. Amino acids: CASSIVERAGELFF.